This T cell receptor beta chain was recovered during a study of T cell responses to AZD1222 COVID-19 vaccine. Data came from immunoSEQ multiplex PCR; TCRdb stores just in-frame clones and leaves some out. The data show some 170,000 clones, around 90% seen once. CDR1 is LNHDA and CDR2 is SQIVND in the germline V gene (reference sequence). The CDR3 length is 13 residues. The study's findings and limits: White British donors predominated, females outnumbered males, and clonal diversity was possibly underestimated.

On this clone itself: The antigen remains unidentified. One end of the junction is discordant with germline, which a read error may explain.

The chain combines TRBV19 with TRBJ1-1; 9 bases align to TRBD1. The material sequenced was peripheral blood, taken on day 0 of AZD1222 vaccination. This receptor was identified in an adult in good health. The CDR3 is CASNDRGNSEAFF. CDR3 bases: TGTGCCAGTAACGACAGGGGGAACAGTGAAGCTTTCTTT.